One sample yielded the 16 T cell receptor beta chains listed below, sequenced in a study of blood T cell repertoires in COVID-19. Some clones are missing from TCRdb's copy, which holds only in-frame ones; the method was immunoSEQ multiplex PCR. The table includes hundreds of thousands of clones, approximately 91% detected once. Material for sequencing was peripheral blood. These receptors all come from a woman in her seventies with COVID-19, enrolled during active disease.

CDR3 region: CASSQLSTDTQYF. For the CDR3, the DNA is TGTGCCAGCAGCCAACTATCCACAGATACGCAGTATTTT. This chain connects TRBV3-1 (or the pseudogene TRBV3-2) to TRBJ2-3; D is undetermined. The CDR3 has 13 amino acids. The ends were cut back, 2 bases at V and 2 bases at J, with 5 bases in the middle. CDR1 and CDR2 (germline): LGHDT, YNNKEL (reference sequence).

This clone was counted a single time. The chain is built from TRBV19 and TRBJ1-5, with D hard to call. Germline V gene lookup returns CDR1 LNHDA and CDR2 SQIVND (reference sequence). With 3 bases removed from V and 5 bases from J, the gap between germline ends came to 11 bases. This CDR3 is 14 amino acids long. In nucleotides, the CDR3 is TGTGCCAGTAGTATCAAACATATTTATCAGCCCCAGCATTTT. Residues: CASSIKHIYQPQHF.

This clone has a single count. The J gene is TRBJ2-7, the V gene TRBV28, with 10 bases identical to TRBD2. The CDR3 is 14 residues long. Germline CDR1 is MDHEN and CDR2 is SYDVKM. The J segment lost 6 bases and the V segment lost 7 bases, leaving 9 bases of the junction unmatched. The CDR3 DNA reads TGTGCCAGCATACCTCTAGCGGGGGCGGGCGAGCAGTACTTC. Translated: CASIPLAGAGEQYF. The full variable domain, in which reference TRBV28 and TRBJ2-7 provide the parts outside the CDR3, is DVKVTQSSRYLVKRTGEKVFLECVQDMDHENMFWYRQDPGLGLRLIYFSYDVKMKEKGDIPEGYSVSREKKERFSLILESASTNQTSMYLCASIPLAGAGEQYFGPGTRLTVT.

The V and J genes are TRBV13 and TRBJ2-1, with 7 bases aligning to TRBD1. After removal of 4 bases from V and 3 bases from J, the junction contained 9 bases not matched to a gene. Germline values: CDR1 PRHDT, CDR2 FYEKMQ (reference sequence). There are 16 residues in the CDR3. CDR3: CASSSTGEGGYNEQFF. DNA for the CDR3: TGTGCCAGCAGCTCAACAGGGGAAGGGGGCTACAATGAGCAGTTCTTC. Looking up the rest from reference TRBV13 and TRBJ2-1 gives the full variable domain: AAGVIQSPRHLIKEKRETATLKCYPIPRHDTVYWYQQGPGQDPQFLISFYEKMQSDKGSIPDRFSAQQFSDYHSELNMSSLELGDSALYFCASSSTGEGGYNEQFFGPGTRLTVL.

CDR3 residues: CASSLDTQHF. For the CDR3, the DNA is TGTGCCAGCAGCCTAGATACCCAGCATTTT. V is TRBV7-9 and J is TRBJ1-5; D uncertain. The V end was cut by 5 bases, the J end by 11 bases, with 7 bases between. This CDR3 is built from 10 residues. Germline CDR1 is SEHNR and CDR2 is FQNEAQ (reference sequence).

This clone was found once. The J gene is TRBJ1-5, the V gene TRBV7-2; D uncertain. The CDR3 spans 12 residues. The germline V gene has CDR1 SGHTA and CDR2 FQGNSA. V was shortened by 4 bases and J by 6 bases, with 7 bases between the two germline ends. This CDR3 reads CASSWPGQPQHF. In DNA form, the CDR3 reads TGTGCCAGCAGCTGGCCGGGTCAGCCCCAGCATTTT.

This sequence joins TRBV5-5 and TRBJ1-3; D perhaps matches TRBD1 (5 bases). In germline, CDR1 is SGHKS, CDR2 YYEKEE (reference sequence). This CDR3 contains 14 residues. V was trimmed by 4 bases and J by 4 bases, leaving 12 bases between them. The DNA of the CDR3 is TGTGCCAGCAGCCCAGTAGGGGTAGGAAACACCATATATTTT. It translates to CASSPVGVGNTIYF.

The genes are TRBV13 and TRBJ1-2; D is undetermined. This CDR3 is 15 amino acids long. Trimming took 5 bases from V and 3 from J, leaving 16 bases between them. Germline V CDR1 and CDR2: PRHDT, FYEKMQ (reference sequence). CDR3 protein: CASSASLKSDYGYTF. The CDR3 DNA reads TGTGCCAGCAGCGCCTCACTAAAGAGCGACTATGGCTACACCTTC.

The CDR3 sequence: CASSPRSGGDNEQFF. The CDR3 nucleotides are TGTGCCAGCTCACCACGAAGCGGGGGAGACAATGAGCAGTTCTTC. This chain links TRBV18 with TRBJ2-1, with 8 bases lining up with TRBD2. The CDR3 is 15 amino acids. The J segment lost 5 bases and the V segment lost 1 base, leaving 4 bases of the junction unmatched. Germline lookup yields CDR1 KGHSH and CDR2 LQKENI.

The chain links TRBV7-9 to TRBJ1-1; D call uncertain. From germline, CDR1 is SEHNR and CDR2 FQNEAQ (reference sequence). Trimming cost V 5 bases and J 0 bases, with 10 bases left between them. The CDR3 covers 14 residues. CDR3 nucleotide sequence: TGTGCCAGCAGCCCCTCCTCCTTGAACACTGAAGCTTTCTTT. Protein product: CASSPSSLNTEAFF. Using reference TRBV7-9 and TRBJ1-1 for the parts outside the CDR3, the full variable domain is DTGVSQNPRHKITKRGQNVTFRCDPISEHNRLYWYRQTLGQGPEFLTYFQNEAQLEKSRLLSDRFSAERPKGSFSTLEIQRTEQGDSAMYLCASSPSSLNTEAFFGQGTRLTVV.

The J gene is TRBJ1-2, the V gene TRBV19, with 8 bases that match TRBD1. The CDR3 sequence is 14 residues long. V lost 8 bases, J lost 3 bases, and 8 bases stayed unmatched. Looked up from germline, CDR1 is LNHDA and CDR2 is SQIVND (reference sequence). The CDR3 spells CASLNLRGHYGYTF. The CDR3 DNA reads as TGTGCCAGTCTAAACCTCAGGGGGCACTATGGCTACACCTTC.

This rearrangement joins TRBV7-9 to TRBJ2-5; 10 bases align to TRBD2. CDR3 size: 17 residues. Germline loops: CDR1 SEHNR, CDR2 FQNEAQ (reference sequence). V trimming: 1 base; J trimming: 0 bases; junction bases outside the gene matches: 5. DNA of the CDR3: TGTGCCAGCAGCTTAGACAATAGCGGGGGGTACCAAGAGACCCAGTACTTC. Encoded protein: CASSLDNSGGYQETQYF.

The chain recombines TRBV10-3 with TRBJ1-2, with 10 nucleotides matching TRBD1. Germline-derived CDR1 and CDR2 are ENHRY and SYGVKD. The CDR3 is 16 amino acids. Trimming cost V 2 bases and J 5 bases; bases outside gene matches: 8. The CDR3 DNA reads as TGTGCCATCAGTGAGCCGCCCGGACAGGGGGATTATGGCTACACCTTC. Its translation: CAISEPPGQGDYGYTF.

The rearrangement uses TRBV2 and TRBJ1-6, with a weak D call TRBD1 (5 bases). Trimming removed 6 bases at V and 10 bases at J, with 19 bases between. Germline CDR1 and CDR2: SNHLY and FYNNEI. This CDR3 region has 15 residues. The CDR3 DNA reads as TGTGCCAGCAGAGGGGACGGAGGGATCGGGTCACCCCTCCACTTT. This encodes CASRGDGGIGSPLHF. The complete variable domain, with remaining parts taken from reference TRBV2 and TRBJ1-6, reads EPEVTQTPSHQVTQMGQEVILRCVPISNHLYFYWYRQILGQKVEFLVSFYNNEISEKSEIFDDQFSVERPDGSNFTLKIRSTKLEDSAMYFCASRGDGGIGSPLHFGNGTRLTVT.

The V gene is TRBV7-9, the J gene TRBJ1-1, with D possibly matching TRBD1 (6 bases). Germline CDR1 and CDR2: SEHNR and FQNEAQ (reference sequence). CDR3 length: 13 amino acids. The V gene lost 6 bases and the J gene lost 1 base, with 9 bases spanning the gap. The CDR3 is CASRSRGNTEAFF. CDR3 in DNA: TGTGCCAGCAGGAGCAGGGGGAACACTGAAGCTTTCTTT.

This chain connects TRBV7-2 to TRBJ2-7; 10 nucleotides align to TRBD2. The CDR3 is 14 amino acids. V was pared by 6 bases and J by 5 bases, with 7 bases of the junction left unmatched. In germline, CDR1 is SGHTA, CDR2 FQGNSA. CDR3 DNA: TGTGCCAGCAGGAAGAGCGGGGGGGACGACGAGCAGTACTTC. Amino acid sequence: CASRKSGGDDEQYF.